A single sample is the source of the 3 T cell receptor beta chains below, sequenced in a study of T cell responses to AZD1222 COVID-19 vaccine. Data came from immunoSEQ multiplex PCR; TCRdb stores just in-frame clones and leaves some out. The sample lists about 140,000 clones, around nine tenths seen once, with 4% to 5.5% in the top ten. The specimen comprised peripheral blood, sampled on day 0 of AZD1222 vaccination. These receptors were taken from an adult in good health.

The rearrangement links TRBV5-3 to TRBJ2-1; D is uncertain. TRBV5-3 is reported as an ORF; its role is uncertain. The CDR3 runs to 16 residues. Trimming stripped 4 bases from V and 8 bases from J, with 22 bases between. CDR3 residues: CARSMARVSWVHEQFF. In DNA form, the CDR3 reads TGTGCCAGAAGCATGGCAAGGGTCTCCTGGGTCCATGAGCAGTTCTTC.

V usage is TRBV19 and J usage is TRBJ2-1; 7 bases agree with TRBD1. This CDR3 has 15 amino acids. With 6 bases clipped from V and 8 bases from J, the junction kept 13 bases outside the gene matches. Germline V gene lookup returns CDR1 LNHDA and CDR2 SQIVND (reference sequence). Written as DNA, the CDR3 is TGTGCCAGTAGACCCGGACAGGAGAGGGCTCATGAGCAGTTCTTC. Residues: CASRPGQERAHEQFF.

The rearrangement joins TRBV5-1 to TRBJ2-3, with D perhaps assigned TRBD1 or TRBD2 (5 bases each). Trimming removed 0 bases from V and 4 bases from J, with 15 bases in between. Germline CDR1 SGHRS, CDR2 YFSETQ. The CDR3 loop spans 16 amino acids. CDR3 region: CASSLVSGARADTQYF. DNA for the CDR3: TGCGCCAGCAGCTTGGTGTCCGGGGCGCGTGCAGATACGCAGTATTTT.